These 5 T cell receptor beta chains share one sample of origin, sequenced in a study of CD8+CD57+ T cells in acquired aplastic anemia. TCR beta VDJ and CDR3 profiles were obtained from a genomic DNA template. Each CDR3 protein gets one entry after TCRdb re-called the reads with MiXCR. The table records about 210,000 distinct CDR3 sequences, around 63% of them present only once. The material sequenced was sorted CD4+, CD8+, or CD8+CD57+ T cells (not recorded which) from PBMCs. The receptors come from a human donor in good health.

This clonotype showed up just a few times. A much larger clone differs by one base, so this may be a read error. V is TRBV7-2 and J is TRBJ2-1, with D possibly matching TRBD1 (5 bases). The CDR3 length is 15 residues. Germline V lookup: CDR1 SGHTA, CDR2 FQGNSA. V lost 3 bases to trimming and J lost 1 base, with 10 bases between them. DNA for the CDR3: TGTGCCAGCAGCTTGGGGCTTAGTTCCTACAATGAGCAGTTCTTC. Translation gives CASSLGLSSYNEQFF.

This clonotype was detected ten times or more. This chain uses TRBV5-6 with TRBJ2-1, with 8 bases identical to TRBD2. Trimming took 4 bases from V and 9 from J; bases not matched to a gene: 3. Per germline, CDR1 SGHDT and CDR2 YYEEEE. The CDR3 has 12 residues. The CDR3 loop reads CASSPGGGEQFF. DNA of the CDR3: TGTGCCAGCAGCCCCGGGGGGGGTGAGCAGTTCTTC.

The chain recombines TRBV11-1 with TRBJ2-1; possibly TRBD2 for D (5 bases). Germline assignment: CDR1 SGHAT and CDR2 FQDESV (reference sequence). V lost 5 bases and J 4 bases, leaving 12 bases between the germline ends. This CDR3 is built from 14 residues. CDR3 bases: TGTGCCAGCAGCGCCCCGCTAGCATACAATGAGCAGTTCTTC. It yields the protein CASSAPLAYNEQFF.

This chain links TRBV20-1 with TRBJ2-1; D remains ambiguous. V lost 8 bases to trimming and J lost 8 bases, with 19 bases between them. CDR1 and CDR2 from the germline V gene are DFQATT and SNEGSKA (reference sequence). The CDR3 consists of 13 residues. CDR3 nucleotides: TGCAGTTCCGGGCCGAATGGCGTGGATGAGCAGTTCTTC. Translation: CSSGPNGVDEQFF.

The chain joins TRBV4-3 to TRBJ2-2; 13 bases agree with TRBD2. The length of the CDR3 is 15 residues. After removal of 4 bases from V and 8 bases from J, the junction contained 4 bases not matched to a gene. The germline V gene encodes CDR1 LGHNA and CDR2 YSLEER. The CDR3 protein is CASSLTSGGSGELFF. The DNA for the CDR3 is TGCGCCAGCAGCCTGACTAGCGGGGGGAGTGGGGAGCTGTTTTTT.